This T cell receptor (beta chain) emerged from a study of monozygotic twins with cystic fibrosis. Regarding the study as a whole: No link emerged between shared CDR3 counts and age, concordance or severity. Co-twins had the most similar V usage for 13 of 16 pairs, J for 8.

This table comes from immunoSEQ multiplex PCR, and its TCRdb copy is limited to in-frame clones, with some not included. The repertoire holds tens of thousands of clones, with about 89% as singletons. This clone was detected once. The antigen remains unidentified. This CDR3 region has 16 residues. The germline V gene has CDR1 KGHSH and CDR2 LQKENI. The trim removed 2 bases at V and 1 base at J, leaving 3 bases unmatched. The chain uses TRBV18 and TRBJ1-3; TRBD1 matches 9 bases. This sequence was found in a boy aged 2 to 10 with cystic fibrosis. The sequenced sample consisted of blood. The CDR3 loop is CASSPMGQGSGNTIYF. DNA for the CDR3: TGTGCCAGCTCACCAATGGGACAGGGATCTGGAAACACCATATATTTT.